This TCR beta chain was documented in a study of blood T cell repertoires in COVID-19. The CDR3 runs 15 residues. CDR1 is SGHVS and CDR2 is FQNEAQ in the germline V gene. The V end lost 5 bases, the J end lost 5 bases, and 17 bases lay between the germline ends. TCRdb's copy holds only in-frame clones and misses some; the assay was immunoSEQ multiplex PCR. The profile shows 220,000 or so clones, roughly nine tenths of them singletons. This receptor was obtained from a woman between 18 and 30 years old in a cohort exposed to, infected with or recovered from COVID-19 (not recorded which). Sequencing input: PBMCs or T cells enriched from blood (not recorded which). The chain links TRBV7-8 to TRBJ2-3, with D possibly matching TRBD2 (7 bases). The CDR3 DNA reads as TGTGCCAGCAGCCGACTAGGGGGGGGCCTAGATACGCAGTATTTT. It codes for CASSRLGGGLDTQYF.